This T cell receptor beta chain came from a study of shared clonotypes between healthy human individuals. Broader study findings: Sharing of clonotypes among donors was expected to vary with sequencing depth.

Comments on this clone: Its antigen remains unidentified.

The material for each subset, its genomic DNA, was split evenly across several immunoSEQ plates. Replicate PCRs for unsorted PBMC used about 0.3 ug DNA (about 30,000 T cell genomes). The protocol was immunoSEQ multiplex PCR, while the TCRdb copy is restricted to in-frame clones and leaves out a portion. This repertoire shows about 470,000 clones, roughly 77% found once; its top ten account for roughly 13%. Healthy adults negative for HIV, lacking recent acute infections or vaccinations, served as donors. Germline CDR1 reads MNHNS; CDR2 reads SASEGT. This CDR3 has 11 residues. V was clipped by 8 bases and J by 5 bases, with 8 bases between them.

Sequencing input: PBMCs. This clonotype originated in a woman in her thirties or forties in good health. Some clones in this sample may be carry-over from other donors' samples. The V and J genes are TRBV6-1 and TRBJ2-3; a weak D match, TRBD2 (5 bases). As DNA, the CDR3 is TGTGCCAGCCGGGATCTAGATACGCAGTATTTT. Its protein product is CASRDLDTQYF.